This TCR beta chain was found in a study of cytomegalovirus exposure and HLA in healthy donors. Study details: Some 200 million T cells yielded more than 90 million unique TCR beta sequences, as an earlier analysis found. From HLA-typed donors, an early data release held about 85 million unique TCRs. Study conclusions and caveats: Exclusion as indistinguishable affected some V segments, including TRBV6-2 and TRBV6-3.

The sample holds a few counts of this clone. Its antigen remains unknown. Researchers ran the PCR with 60 Vbeta and 13 Jbeta primers. The table came from immunoSEQ multiplex PCR; TCRdb's copy has only in-frame clones and leaves some out. Of about 68,000 clones listed, 80% to 90% are singletons. Germline lookup yields CDR1 SGHRS and CDR2 YFSETQ. The CDR3 spans 12 residues. V was pared by 0 bases and J by 16 bases, with 5 bases of the junction left unmatched. This clonotype originated in a human donor in good health. Input material: PBMCs. This sequence joins TRBV5-1 and TRBJ1-4, with TRBD1 matching over 8 bases. The CDR3 DNA reads as TGCGCCAGCAGCTTGGGCCAGGGGGCATCGTTTTTT. Translating gives CASSLGQGASFF.